This T cell receptor (beta chain) was captured in a study of blood T cell repertoires in COVID-19. The CDR3 loop spans 15 amino acids. Germline lookup yields CDR1 SEHNR and CDR2 FQNEAQ (reference sequence). V gave up 7 bases and J gave up 7 bases, with 20 bases separating them. Libraries were prepared by immunoSEQ multiplex PCR; TCRdb keeps only in-frame clonotypes and omits some of them. The sample contains some 270,000 clones, 90% of which appear only once. This receptor was identified in an older woman with COVID-19, enrolled during active disease. Specimen: peripheral blood. The V gene is TRBV7-9, the J gene TRBJ2-1; a weak D match, TRBD1 (5 bases). The DNA for the CDR3 is TGTGCCAGCAAGGGGTCGCACTTCCAAGTGAATGAGCAGTTCTTC. Translated: CASKGSHFQVNEQFF.